This record looks at one T cell receptor (beta chain) sequence and its context. The sample originates from a study of early T cells in non-severe SARS-CoV-2 infection. As for the study in general: Whole-blood bulk RNA, unsorted, was sequenced, and chains were unpaired.

One entry per CDR3 protein, called by TCRdb with MiXCR from the 5' RACE reads. The sample consists of around 60,000 distinct CDR3 sequences, less than 15% of them appearing once. Trimming removed 3 bases from V and 4 bases from J; junction bases left unmatched: 6. CDR1 SQVTM and CDR2 ANQGSEA come from the germline V gene. The CDR3 loop spans 13 amino acids. Sequencing input: whole blood. This sequence was found in an adult who was a healthcare worker with PCR-confirmed SARS-CoV-2 infection or an uninfected control (not recorded which). This rearrangement joins TRBV29-1 to TRBJ2-7, with 7 bases that match TRBD1. The DNA of the CDR3 is TGCAGCGTTGAGTCAGGGGGTGGTTACGAGCAGTACTTC. It encodes CSVESGGGYEQYF.